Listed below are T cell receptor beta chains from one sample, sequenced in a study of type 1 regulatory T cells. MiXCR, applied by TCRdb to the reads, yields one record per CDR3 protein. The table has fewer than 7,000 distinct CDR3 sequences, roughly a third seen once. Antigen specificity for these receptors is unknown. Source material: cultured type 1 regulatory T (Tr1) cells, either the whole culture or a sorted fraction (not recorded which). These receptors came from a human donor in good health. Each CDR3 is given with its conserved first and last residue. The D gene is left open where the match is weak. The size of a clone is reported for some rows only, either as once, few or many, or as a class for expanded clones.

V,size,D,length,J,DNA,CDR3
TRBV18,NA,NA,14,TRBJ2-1,TGTGCCAGCTCACCACGGGACCAATACAATGAGCAGTTCTTC,CASSPRDQYNEQFF
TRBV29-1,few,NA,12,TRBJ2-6,TGCAGCGTTGAACAGGGGGCCAACGTCCTGACTTTC,CSVEQGANVLTF
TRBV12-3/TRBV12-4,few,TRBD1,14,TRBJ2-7,TGTGCCAGCAAACCGGGACAGTTCCCCTACGAGCAGTACTTC,CASKPGQFPYEQYF
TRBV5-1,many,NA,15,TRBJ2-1,TGCGCCAGCAGCTTGGTCCAGAGCTCCTACAATGAGCAGTTCTTC,CASSLVQSSYNEQFF
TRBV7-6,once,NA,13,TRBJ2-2,TGTGCCAGCAAACAGGGTTATGCCGGGGAGCTGTTTTTT,CASKQGYAGELFF
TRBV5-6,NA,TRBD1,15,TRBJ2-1,TGTGCCAGCAGCTCGGGACAGATTCTTTACAATGAGCAGTTCTTC,CASSSGQILYNEQFF
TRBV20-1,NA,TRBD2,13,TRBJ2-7,TGCAGTGCTCTTAGCGGGGGGTCCTACGAGCAGTACTTC,CSALSGGSYEQYF
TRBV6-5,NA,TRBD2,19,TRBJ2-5,TGTGCCAGCAGTTACTCGCTAGGGACTAGCGGGACCTTCCAAGAGACCCAGTACTTC,CASSYSLGTSGTFQETQYF
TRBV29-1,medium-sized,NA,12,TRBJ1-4,TGCAGCGTTGAAGGTCTTAATGAAAAACTGTTTTTT,CSVEGLNEKLFF
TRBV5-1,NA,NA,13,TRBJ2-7,TGCGCCAGCAGCCTCGGACAGTCCTACGAGCAGTACTTC,CASSLGQSYEQYF
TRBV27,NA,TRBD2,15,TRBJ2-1,TGTGCCAGCAGTGGAGAGGGACTAGCGGTCGGTGAGCAGTTCTTC,CASSGEGLAVGEQFF
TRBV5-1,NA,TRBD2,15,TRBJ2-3,TGCGCCAGCAGCTTGAGCGGGACCTACACAGATACGCAGTATTTT,CASSLSGTYTDTQYF
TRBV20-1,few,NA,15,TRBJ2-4,TGCAGTGCTAGCCGCCGTGTGCTAGCCAAAAACATTCAGTACTTC,CSASRRVLAKNIQYF
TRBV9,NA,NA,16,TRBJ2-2,TGTGCCAGCAGCCCTTGGCGACAGTTAGACACCGGGGAGCTGTTTTTT,CASSPWRQLDTGELFF
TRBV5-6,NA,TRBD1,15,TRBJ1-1,TGTGCCAGCAGCCGACGACAGGGGGGGAACACTGAAGCTTTCTTT,CASSRRQGGNTEAFF
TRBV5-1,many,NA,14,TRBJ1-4,TGCGCCAGCAGTCCCTCTGCAACTAATGAAAAACTGTTTTTT,CASSPSATNEKLFF
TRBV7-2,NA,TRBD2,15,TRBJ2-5,TGTGCCAGCAGCCCCCGGGTCCCTTGGCGGGAGACCCAGTGCTTC,CASSPRVPWRETQCF
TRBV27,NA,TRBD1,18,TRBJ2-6,TGTGCCAGCAGTTTGGCCGGGACAGGATTCTCTGGGGCCAACGTCCTGACTTTC,CASSLAGTGFSGANVLTF
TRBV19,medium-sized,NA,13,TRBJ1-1,TGTGCCAGTAACGGGGGGCGGAGGACTGAAGCTTTCTTT,CASNGGRRTEAFF
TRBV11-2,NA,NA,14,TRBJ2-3,TGTGCCAGCAGCTTAGGGTTGGACACAGATACGCAGTATTTT,CASSLGLDTDTQYF
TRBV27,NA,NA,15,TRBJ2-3,TGTGCCAGCTCTGAAGGGGGACGGGACCCAGATACGCAGTATTTT,CASSEGGRDPDTQYF
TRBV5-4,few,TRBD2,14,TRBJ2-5,TGTGCCAGCAGCTCCCCTAGCGGGAGAGAGACCCAGTACTTC,CASSSPSGRETQYF